This TCR beta chain came from a study of preoperative IRX-2 immunotherapy in early breast cancer (dated by TCRdb to between 2017 and 2020). Preparation of the library involved the immunoSEQ multiplex PCR assay. TCRdb provides this immuneACCESS table in a form limited to in-frame rearrangements. Some clones are lacking; in checked studies, under half of them reflect an unresolved V gene, and why the rest are absent is not known. The sample table holds around 62,000 clones, of which less than 95% were seen once. In total, the top ten clones hold around 1.7% of the sample. To note about this clone: Its antigen remains undetermined. The input lacks base qualities; no much larger clone sits a single base away.

What this sample's treatment or condition label stands for: preoperative locoregional IRX-2 cytokine immunotherapy. The samples were obtained from a phase Ib study that tested preoperative, locoregional IRX-2 cytokine immunotherapy designed to prime immune responses. Donors were patients with early-stage breast cancer who received IRX-2 before surgery. Counted from cysteine to phenylalanine, this CDR3 has 15 amino acids. Only the CDR3 part of the read is kept: 45 bases, read in frame from the first base. V ends up 6 bases short and J 3 bases short, with an unmatched junction base count of 11. In the germline V gene, CDR1 corresponds to MDHEN and CDR2 to SYDVKM.

The chain joins TRBV28 to TRBJ2-7, with 7 bases in between that match TRBD1. The sequence was collected from a human donor with breast cancer. Sampling was conducted from a patient treated with IRX-2 immunotherapy. The DNA sequence is given as TGTGCCAGCAGAAATATGGACAGGTACAACTACGAGCAGTACTTC. The encoded protein is CASRNMDRYNYEQYF.